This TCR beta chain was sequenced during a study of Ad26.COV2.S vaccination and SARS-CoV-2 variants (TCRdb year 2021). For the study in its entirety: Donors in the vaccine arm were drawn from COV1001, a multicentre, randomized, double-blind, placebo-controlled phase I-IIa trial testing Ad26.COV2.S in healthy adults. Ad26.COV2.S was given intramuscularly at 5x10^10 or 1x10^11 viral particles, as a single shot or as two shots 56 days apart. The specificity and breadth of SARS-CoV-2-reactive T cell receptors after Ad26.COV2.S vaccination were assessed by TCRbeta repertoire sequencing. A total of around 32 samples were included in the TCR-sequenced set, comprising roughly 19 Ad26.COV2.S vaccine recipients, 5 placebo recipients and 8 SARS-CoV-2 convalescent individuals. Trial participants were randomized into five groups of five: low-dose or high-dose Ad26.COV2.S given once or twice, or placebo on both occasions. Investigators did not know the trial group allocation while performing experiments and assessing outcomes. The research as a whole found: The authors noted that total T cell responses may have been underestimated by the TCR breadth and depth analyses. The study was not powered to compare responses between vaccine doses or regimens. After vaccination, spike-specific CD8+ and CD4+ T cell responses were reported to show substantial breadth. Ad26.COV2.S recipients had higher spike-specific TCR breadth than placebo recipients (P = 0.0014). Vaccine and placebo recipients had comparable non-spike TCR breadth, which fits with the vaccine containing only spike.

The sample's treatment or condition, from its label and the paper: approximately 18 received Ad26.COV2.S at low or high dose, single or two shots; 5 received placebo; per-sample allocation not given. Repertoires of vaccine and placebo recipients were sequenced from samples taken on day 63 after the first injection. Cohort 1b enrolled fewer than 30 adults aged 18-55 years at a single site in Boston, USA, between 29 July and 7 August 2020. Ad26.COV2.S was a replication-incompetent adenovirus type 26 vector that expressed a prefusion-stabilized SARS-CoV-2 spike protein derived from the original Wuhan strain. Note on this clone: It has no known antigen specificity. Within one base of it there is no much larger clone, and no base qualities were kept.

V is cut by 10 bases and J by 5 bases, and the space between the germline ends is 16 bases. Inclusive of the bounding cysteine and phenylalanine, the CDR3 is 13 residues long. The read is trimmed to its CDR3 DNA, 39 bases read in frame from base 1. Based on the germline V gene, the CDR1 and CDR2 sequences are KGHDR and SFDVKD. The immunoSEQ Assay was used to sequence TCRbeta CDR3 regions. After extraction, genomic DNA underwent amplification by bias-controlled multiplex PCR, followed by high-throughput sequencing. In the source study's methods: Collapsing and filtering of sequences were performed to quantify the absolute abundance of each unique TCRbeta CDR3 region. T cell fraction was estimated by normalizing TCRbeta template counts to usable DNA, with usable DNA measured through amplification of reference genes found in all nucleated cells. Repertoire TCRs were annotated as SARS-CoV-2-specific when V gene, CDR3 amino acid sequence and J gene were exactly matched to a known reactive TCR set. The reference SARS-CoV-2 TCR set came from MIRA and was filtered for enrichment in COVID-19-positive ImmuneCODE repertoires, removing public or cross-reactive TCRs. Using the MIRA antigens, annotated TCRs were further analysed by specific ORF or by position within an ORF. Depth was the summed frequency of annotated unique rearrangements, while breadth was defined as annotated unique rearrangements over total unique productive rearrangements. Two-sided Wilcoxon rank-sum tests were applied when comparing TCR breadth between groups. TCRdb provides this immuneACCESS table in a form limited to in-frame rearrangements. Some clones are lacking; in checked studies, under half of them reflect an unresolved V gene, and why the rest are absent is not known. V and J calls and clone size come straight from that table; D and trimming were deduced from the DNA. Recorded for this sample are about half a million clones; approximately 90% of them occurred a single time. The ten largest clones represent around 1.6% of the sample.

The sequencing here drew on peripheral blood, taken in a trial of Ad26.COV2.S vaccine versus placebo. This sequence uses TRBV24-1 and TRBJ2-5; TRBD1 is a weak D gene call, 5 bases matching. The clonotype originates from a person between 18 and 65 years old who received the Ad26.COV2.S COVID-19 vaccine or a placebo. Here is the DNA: TGTGCCACTACAGGCCTAGATGGGGAGACCCAGTACTTC. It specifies CATTGLDGETQYF.